This T cell receptor beta chain was captured by sequencing in a study of CD8 T cells in ankylosing spondylitis. Whole-study findings and limits: Ankylosing spondylitis blood appeared to be characterized by a TCR beta motif of 7 to 9 highly homologous variants.

Notes on this clonotype: Its target is unknown.

V gave up 2 bases and J gave up 0 bases; unmatched junction bases: 10. The CDR3 extends over 18 amino acids. Germline V gene lookup returns CDR1 SGHDT and CDR2 YYEEEE. TCRdb itself ran the 5' RACE reads through MiXCR, one entry per CDR3 protein. This sample carries hundreds of thousands of distinct CDR3 sequences, 9.5% to 15% of them seen once, and the ten largest clones take approximately 6.2%. This TCR was recovered from a male donor with ankylosing spondylitis. The sequenced sample was blood, either unsorted or a sorted T cell fraction (not recorded which). The gene calls are TRBV5-6 and TRBJ1-3, with 8 bases that match TRBD1. The CDR3 nucleotides are TGTGCCAGCAGCTTCGGACAGGGTCCTATTAACTCTGGAAACACCATATATTTT. It encodes CASSFGQGPINSGNTIYF.